What follows is one T cell receptor beta chain and its context. Assay: immunoSEQ multiplex PCR; the TCRdb copy retains only in-frame clones and omits some. The sample contains about 310,000 clones, approximately 85% of which appear only once. Donors of Cohort 3 who recovered were those that had two negative PCRs, clearance, or symptom resolution. V gave up 0 bases and J gave up 6 bases; unmatched junction bases: 3. CDR3 length: 14 amino acids. Germline CDR1 reads SGDLS; CDR2 reads YYNGEE. This sample was taken from a study of blood T cell repertoires in COVID-19. Turning to the study itself: Acute-phase and convalescent COVID-19 samples originated in the United States, Italy and Spain. From T cells, B-cell-depleted T cells, or PBMCs came the material, which was cDNA or gDNA.

The chain combines TRBV9 with TRBJ1-5, with 7 bases aligning to TRBD1. The sequenced sample was PBMCs or T cells enriched from blood (not recorded which). The sequence was collected from a man under 40 who had recovered from COVID-19. This chain's CDR3 is CASSVDTGVQPQHF. CDR3 DNA sequence: TGTGCCAGCAGCGTAGATACAGGGGTTCAGCCCCAGCATTTT.